Shown below are 18 T cell receptor beta chains from a single sample sequenced in a study of T-cell memory formation after mild COVID-19. Using its own MiXCR run on the 5' RACE reads, TCRdb lists one record per CDR3 protein. The sample includes over 70,000 distinct CDR3 sequences, over 13% of them seen just once. Sequencing used PBMCs or a T cell subset sorted from them (not recorded which). The receptors shown here come from a man aged 18 to 35 who had mild COVID-19 (a few samples of this study predate the infection). Cell type and time point are not known.

The chain links TRBV19 to TRBJ2-1, with TRBD2 matching 9 bases. Trimming removed 7 bases from V and 2 bases from J; junction bases left unmatched: 3. From germline, CDR1 is LNHDA and CDR2 SQIVND (reference sequence). This CDR3 is built from 14 residues. The CDR3 DNA sequence: TGTGCCAGTACCCGGACTAGCGCCTACAATGAGCAGTTCTTC. This gives the protein CASTRTSAYNEQFF. Full variable domain (rest looked up from reference TRBV19 and TRBJ2-1): DGGITQSPKYLFRKEGQNVTLSCEQNLNHDAMYWYRQDPGQGLRLIYYSQIVNDFQKGDIAEGYSVSREKKESFPLTVTSAQKNPTAFYLCASTRTSAYNEQFFGPGTRLTVL.

The chain has TRBV20-1 and TRBJ2-7; D gene unclear. V was cut by 1 base and J by 3 bases, with 16 bases left in between. Germline CDR1 reads DFQATT; CDR2 reads SNEGSKA (reference sequence). The CDR3 runs 15 residues. The CDR3 region has the DNA TGCAGTGCTAGAGCGCCCAGTCATGAAAGCTACGAGCAGTACTTC. This sequence encodes CSARAPSHESYEQYF.

This clonotype has more than one count but fewer than ten. The rearrangement uses TRBV11-2 and TRBJ1-5; D unresolved. The germline CDR1 and CDR2 sequences are SGHAT and FQNNGV. The CDR3 loop spans 13 amino acids. The ends were cut back, 2 bases at V and 4 bases at J, with 6 bases in the middle. For the CDR3, the DNA is TGTGCCAGCAGCTTACAGATTAATCAGCCCCAGCATTTT. Protein sequence: CASSLQINQPQHF.

This clonotype was recorded many times. The chain couples TRBV10-3 to TRBJ2-5, with 12 bases identical to TRBD2. The length of the CDR3 is 16 residues. CDR1 is ENHRY, CDR2 SYGVKD, per germline. Losses at the gene ends were 5 bases for V and 0 bases for J; bases not matched to a gene: 4. The CDR3 coding sequence is TGTGCCATCAGTAGGACTAGCGGGACGAACCAAGAGACCCAGTACTTC. Residues: CAISRTSGTNQETQYF.

This clonotype was picked up a small number of times. V and J are TRBV7-9 and TRBJ1-1; D gene ambiguous. V was shortened by 1 base and J by 1 base, with 10 bases between the two germline ends. The germline gives CDR1 SEHNR, CDR2 FQNEAQ (reference sequence). There are 15 residues in the CDR3. The CDR3 is CASSLVRRGNTEAFF. The CDR3 DNA is TGTGCCAGCAGCTTAGTCCGTCGAGGGAACACTGAAGCTTTCTTT.

V and J are TRBV7-2 and TRBJ2-7; D ambiguous. CDR3 length: 13 amino acids. V lost 6 bases to trimming and J lost 4 bases, with 13 bases between them. Germline loops: CDR1 SGHTA, CDR2 FQGNSA. CDR3 DNA sequence: TGTGCCAGCAGGTCGAAGGAGCCGTACGAGCAGTACTTC. It translates to CASRSKEPYEQYF.

This clonotype came up many times. The CDR3 DNA sequence: TGTGCCAGCAGTCCCCCGCTCACTAGAGGTGAGCAGTTCTTC. It encodes CASSPPLTRGEQFF. The V call is TRBV12-3 or TRBV12-4, the J call TRBJ2-1, with a tentative D call TRBD2 (5 bases). V lost 5 bases and J lost 9, with 17 bases in between. The CDR3 loop spans 14 amino acids.

Many counts were recorded for this clonotype. The CDR3 nucleotides read TGTGCCAGCAGTTATCGGGACAGGGGTCGCGGGGAGCTGTTTTTT. As protein: CASSYRDRGRGELFF. This rearrangement joins TRBV6-5 to TRBJ2-2; 10 bases align to TRBD1. CDR3 size: 15 residues. Germline CDR1 reads MNHEY; CDR2 reads SVGAGI. The V segment lost 3 bases and the J segment 7 bases; nucleotides outside the gene matches: 5.

This clonotype was counted a few times. The chain combines TRBV9 with TRBJ1-1; D is uncertain. Germline CDR1 is SGDLS and CDR2 is YYNGEE. This CDR3 contains 14 residues. V lost 4 bases and J 2 bases, leaving 12 bases between the germline ends. The CDR3 sequence: CASSLTVGNTEAFF. The CDR3 DNA sequence: TGTGCCAGCAGCCTAACGGTAGGAAACACTGAAGCTTTCTTT.

This chain connects TRBV29-1 to TRBJ2-7; 8 bases are a match to TRBD1. V dropped 4 bases and J dropped 2; count of bases not matched to a gene: 4. CDR1 SQVTM and CDR2 ANQGSEA come from the germline V gene. The CDR3 consists of 13 residues. The CDR3 nucleotides read TGCAGCGTTGTACAGGGGGACCCCTACGAGCAGTACTTC. Its protein product is CSVVQGDPYEQYF.

This clonotype was observed a handful of times. The chain combines TRBV6-6 with TRBJ1-4; D may be TRBD1 (5 bases). Germline V CDR1 and CDR2: MNHNY, SVGAGI (reference sequence). V gave up 7 bases and J gave up 7 bases, with 19 bases separating them. This CDR3 region has 15 residues. CDR3 DNA sequence: TGTGCCAGCACAGTCCGAACCGGGGGTAGTGAAAAACTGTTTTTT. Encoded protein: CASTVRTGGSEKLFF.

The chain recombines TRBV7-9 with TRBJ2-4, with TRBD1 as a possible D gene (6 bases). Germline CDR1 and CDR2: SEHNR and FQNEAQ (reference sequence). V dropped 3 bases and J dropped 6 bases, with 9 bases sitting between them. CDR3 size: 13 residues. Here the CDR3 reads CASSFSQGNIQYF. For the CDR3, the DNA is TGTGCCAGCAGCTTCTCACAGGGAAACATTCAGTACTTC.

Worth noting for this clonotype: The junction differs from germline at one of its ends, possibly a read error. V gene TRBV4-1 combines with J gene TRBJ1-4; D is uncertain. The CDR3 length is 16 residues. From germline, CDR1 is MGHRA and CDR2 YSYEKL. CDR3 loop: CASSQEAVVTNEKLFF. For the CDR3, the DNA is TGCGCCAGCAGTCAAGAAGCCGTGGTGACTAATGAAAAACTGTTTTTT.

This clonotype has a single count. Relative to the germline gene, one junction end is altered; a read error may explain this. The CDR3 region is CASRLEGRGETQYF. DNA for the CDR3: TGCGCCAGCAGATTGGAGGGGCGGGGAGAGACCCAGTACTTC. This rearrangement joins TRBV5-1 to TRBJ2-5, with D maybe TRBD2 (6 bases). The CDR3 runs 14 residues. Germline lookup yields CDR1 SGHRS and CDR2 YFSETQ.

The J gene is TRBJ2-1, the V gene TRBV27, with 9 nucleotides matching TRBD2. Per germline, CDR1 MNHEY and CDR2 SMNVEV (reference sequence). The CDR3 is made up of 16 amino acids. V shed 4 bases, J shed 6 bases, and the junction held 10 bases outside the gene matches. CDR3 loop: CASSSETSGIGNEQFF. The CDR3 coding sequence is TGTGCCAGCAGTTCAGAGACTAGCGGTATTGGCAATGAGCAGTTCTTC.

V and J are TRBV12-3 or TRBV12-4 and TRBJ1-1; D unclear. The CDR3 spans 15 residues. Trimming cost V 5 bases and J 0 bases, with 13 bases left between them. CDR3 region: CASSNLVSMNTEAFF. CDR3 sequence (DNA): TGTGCCAGCAGTAACCTTGTAAGCATGAACACTGAAGCTTTCTTT.

This clonotype was picked up a small number of times. The rearrangement joins TRBV6-5 to TRBJ1-5; D is undetermined. Trimming removed 5 bases from V and 7 bases from J, with 12 bases in between. The CDR3 extends over 13 amino acids. Germline V gene lookup returns CDR1 MNHEY and CDR2 SVGAGI. This CDR3 is CASSLGGWQPQHF. The CDR3 nucleotides read TGTGCCAGCAGTCTAGGCGGGTGGCAGCCCCAGCATTTT.

This sequence joins TRBV7-2 and TRBJ2-3; 13 nucleotides line up with TRBD2. V lost 5 bases, J lost 2 bases, and 10 bases stayed unmatched. This CDR3 is built from 18 residues. From germline, CDR1 is SGHTA and CDR2 FQGNSA. The CDR3 protein is CASSLGAGLAGSTDTQYF. CDR3 DNA sequence: TGTGCCAGCAGCCTAGGGGCGGGACTAGCGGGGTCCACAGATACGCAGTATTTT.